A selection of T cell receptor beta chains follows, all from one sample in a study of tumor-infiltrating lymphocytes in oesophageal squamous cell carcinoma. TCRdb ran MiXCR on the PCR reads and lists one entry per CDR3 protein. The table includes over 10,000 distinct CDR3 sequences, 45% to 70% detected once. Sequenced sample: esophageal tumor tissue. The receptors shown here come from a female donor with esophageal squamous cell carcinoma. CDR3s include the opening cysteine and the closing phenylalanine or tryptophan. The D gene is left open where the match is weak. The listing skips clone size in some rows; elsewhere it reads once, few, many or a size class.

abundance	d_gene	v_gene	j_gene	CDR3nt	CDR3aa
few	NA	TRBV7-2	TRBJ2-7	TGTGCCAGCAGCGCGGACCCTCTCATATCCCCCTACGAGCAGTACTTC	CASSADPLISPYEQYF
NA	NA	TRBV6-5	TRBJ2-5	TGTGCCAGCAGTTACTCGACGGGGTTCCAAGAGACCCAGTACTTC	CASSYSTGFQETQYF
few	NA	TRBV7-3	TRBJ2-2	TGTGCCAGCAGCATCACCGGGGAGCTGTTTTTT	CASSITGELFF
many	TRBD1	TRBV12-3/TRBV12-4	TRBJ1-5	TGTGCCAGCAGAACAGGGGGCGCAGCCAATCAGCCCCAGCATTTT	CASRTGGAANQPQHF
NA	TRBD2	TRBV4-2	TRBJ2-1	TGTGCCAGCAGCCAAGTCACGGGCGCGGGGGGCGATGAGCAGTTCTTC	CASSQVTGAGGDEQFF
NA	NA	TRBV19	TRBJ2-5	TGTGCCAGTAGTATGGATGTAGAGCAGTTATTC	CASSMDVEQLF
NA	NA	TRBV5-1	TRBJ1-2	TGCGCCAGCAGCTTCCAGGAGAACTATGGCTACACCTTC	CASSFQENYGYTF
many	NA	TRBV6-6	TRBJ2-7	TGTGCCAGCAGTTACTCGAAGTCCTGGGGTAGGTACGAGCAGTACTTC	CASSYSKSWGRYEQYF
medium-sized	NA	TRBV7-2	TRBJ2-7	TGTGCCAGCAGCTTTGTGCCAGGGGTCTACGAGCAGTACTTC	CASSFVPGVYEQYF
NA	TRBD2	TRBV19	TRBJ2-1	TGTGCCAGTAGACACAGCGGGAGCTCCTACAATGAGCAGTTCTTC	CASRHSGSSYNEQFF
NA	TRBD2	TRBV7-2	TRBJ2-7	TGTGCCAGCAGCTTAAGGGTAGCGGGAGGGCTCTCCTACGAGCAGTACTTC	CASSLRVAGGLSYEQYF
NA	NA	TRBV25-1	TRBJ1-1	TGTGCCACTCGACAGGATTTGAACACTGAAGCTTTCTTT	CATRQDLNTEAFF
few	NA	TRBV6-8	TRBJ2-4	TGTGCCAGCAGTGGAACGGTAGATACGCAGTACTTC	CASSGTVDTQYF
few	NA	TRBV7-2	TRBJ2-3	TGTGCCAGCAGCTTAGTAACTAAAACAGATACGCAGTATTTT	CASSLVTKTDTQYF
medium-sized	NA	TRBV6-1	TRBJ2-1	TGTGCCAGCAGGACTAGCTCCTACAATGAGCAGTTCTTC	CASRTSSYNEQFF
NA	NA	TRBV10-3	TRBJ2-7	TGTGCCATCAGTGAGACAGCGTACGAGCAGTACTTC	CAISETAYEQYF
NA	TRBD2	TRBV6-8	TRBJ2-2	TGTGCCACCTCTAGCGGGAGCGACACCGGGGAGCTGTTTTTT	CATSSGSDTGELFF
NA	TRBD1	TRBV7-2	TRBJ2-1	TGTGCCAGCAGCTCCAAGACAGGGTATGAGAATGAGCAGTTCTTC	CASSSKTGYENEQFF
NA	TRBD2	TRBV28	TRBJ2-4	TGTGCCAGCAGTTTTACGGGGGGAAACATTCAGTACTTC	CASSFTGGNIQYF
NA	NA	TRBV7-2	TRBJ2-3	TGTGCCAGCAGCTTAGATAGGGCGGATACGCAGTATTTT	CASSLDRADTQYF
few	NA	TRBV28	TRBJ2-3	TGTGCCAGCAGTTGGAAGACGACAGATACGCAGTATTTT	CASSWKTTDTQYF
NA	NA	TRBV28	TRBJ2-7	TGTGCCAGCAGTCGCACCACCTCCTACGAGCAGTACTTC	CASSRTTSYEQYF
few	TRBD1	TRBV7-6	TRBJ2-7	TGTGCCAGCAGCTTAATGTCGGGACAGGGACCAGCCTACGAGCAGTACTTC	CASSLMSGQGPAYEQYF
few	NA	TRBV5-4	TRBJ1-1	TGTGCCAGCAGCTTTGGTTCAGGGGTTGCGAACACTGAAGCTTTCTTT	CASSFGSGVANTEAFF
NA	NA	TRBV7-9	TRBJ1-3	TGTGCCAGCAGCTTGACAAACACCATATATTTT	CASSLTNTIYF
many	NA	TRBV27	TRBJ2-3	TGTGCCAGCAGTTTTAGCGTCGGGTCTAGCACAGATACGCAGTATTTT	CASSFSVGSSTDTQYF
many	NA	TRBV18	TRBJ2-6	TGTGCCAGCTCACCACCGGGGGCTGCCGGGGCCAACGTCCTGACTTTC	CASSPPGAAGANVLTF
NA	NA	TRBV6-1	TRBJ2-6	TGTGCCAGCAGTCCCCCCCTGACAGTGGCCAACGTCCTGACTTTC	CASSPPLTVANVLTF
NA	NA	TRBV7-6	TRBJ2-5	TGTGCTAGCAGCTCAACCCCCACAGGAAATGGAGAGACCCAGTACTTC	CASSSTPTGNGETQYF
once	TRBD1	TRBV6-2/TRBV6-3	TRBJ2-7	TGTGCCAGCAGTGAAATAATGACAGGGGGCTTGTACGAGCAGTACTTC	CASSEIMTGGLYEQYF
many	NA	TRBV7-9	TRBJ2-5	TGTGCCAGCAGCTTAGCGACAGGTCGTTATGGGCAAGAGACCCAGTACTTC	CASSLATGRYGQETQYF
NA	NA	TRBV7-2	TRBJ2-5	TGTGCCAGCAGCTTCCCCCCGCGTGGTAGAGGGAACCGTCAAGAGACCCAGTACTTC	CASSFPPRGRGNRQETQYF
many	TRBD2	TRBV18	TRBJ2-1	TGTGCCAGCTCACCGAGAGATCCGGGAGCGGGAAATGAGCAGTTCTTC	CASSPRDPGAGNEQFF
NA	NA	TRBV7-2	TRBJ2-7	TGTGCCAGCAGCTTAGCTGGGACTCTAAATGAGCAGTACTTC	CASSLAGTLNEQYF
many	NA	TRBV27	TRBJ2-1	TGTGCCAGCAGTGGGGAGAGCAATGAGCAGTTCTTC	CASSGESNEQFF
NA	TRBD1	TRBV18	TRBJ1-2	TGTGCCAGCTCATTACAGGGGGCAGGTGGCTACACCTTC	CASSLQGAGGYTF
NA	NA	TRBV12-3/TRBV12-4	TRBJ2-4	TGTGCCAGCAGTTTGGGGAAGGGATTAGCCAAAAACATTCAGTACTTC	CASSLGKGLAKNIQYF
many	NA	TRBV12-5	TRBJ1-1	TGTGCTAGTGGTTTGAACACTGAAGCTTTCTTT	CASGLNTEAFF
many	NA	TRBV11-2	TRBJ2-1	TGTGCCAGCAGCTCCGGAAAGGGGGGGGGGCACAATGAGCAGTTCTTC	CASSSGKGGGHNEQFF
medium-sized	TRBD2	TRBV20-1	TRBJ2-5	TGCAGTGCTCCACCGGGAGGGCCTCAAGAGACCCAGTACTTC	CSAPPGGPQETQYF